Listed below are T cell receptor beta chains from one sample, sequenced in a study of OX40 agonist ivuxolimab in advanced cancers. Produced via immunoSEQ multiplex PCR; TCRdb's table is partial and in-frame only. The table has 65,000 to 70,000 clones, 70% to 85% seen once. The input for sequencing was CD4+ or CD8+ T cells sorted from blood, taken in a trial of the OX40 agonist ivuxolimab. The receptors here all came from an adult with an advanced solid tumor such as melanoma, head and neck, liver or kidney cancer. CDR3s include the opening cysteine and the closing phenylalanine or tryptophan. The order of the fields is clone size, D gene, V gene, J gene, CDR3 DNA, CDR3 protein. D genes are given only for firm matches. The size of a clone is reported for some rows only, either as once, few or many, or as a class for expanded clones.

clone size: -
D gene: TRBD1
V gene: TRBV6-1
J gene: TRBJ1-1
CDR3 DNA: TGTGCCAGCAATAAAGACAGGGATGACACTGAAGCTTTCTTT
CDR3 protein: CASNKDRDDTEAFF

clone size: -
D gene: TRBD1
V gene: TRBV18
J gene: TRBJ2-1
CDR3 DNA: TGTGCCAGCTCACCCTATACAGGGGACCATGAGCAGTTCTTC
CDR3 protein: CASSPYTGDHEQFF

clone size: -
D gene: TRBD1
V gene: TRBV10-3
J gene: TRBJ1-2
CDR3 DNA: TGTGCCATCATGAAGGACAGGACCCTTAACTATGGCTACACCTTC
CDR3 protein: CAIMKDRTLNYGYTF

clone size: -
D gene: -
V gene: TRBV7-2
J gene: TRBJ1-5
CDR3 DNA: TGTGCCAGCAGCTTGGACGGAAGACCCCAGCATTTT
CDR3 protein: CASSLDGRPQHF

clone size: -
D gene: -
V gene: TRBV7-8
J gene: TRBJ1-6
CDR3 DNA: TGTGCCAGCAGCTTAGATAATCGTAGGAATTCACCCCTCCACTTT
CDR3 protein: CASSLDNRRNSPLHF

clone size: -
D gene: TRBD2
V gene: TRBV5-4
J gene: TRBJ2-1
CDR3 DNA: TGTGCCAGCAGCTCGCTAGCGGGGGGTTTCAATGAGCAGTTCTTC
CDR3 protein: CASSSLAGGFNEQFF

clone size: -
D gene: -
V gene: TRBV30
J gene: TRBJ1-1
CDR3 DNA: TGTGCCTGGAGTGTAGGTAGGGCTACTGAAGCTTTCTTT
CDR3 protein: CAWSVGRATEAFF

clone size: -
D gene: -
V gene: TRBV5-1
J gene: TRBJ1-1
CDR3 DNA: TGCGCCAGCAGCGGCGCCGGGGGGGCTGAAGCTTTCTTT
CDR3 protein: CASSGAGGAEAFF

clone size: -
D gene: TRBD1
V gene: TRBV9
J gene: TRBJ2-6
CDR3 DNA: TGTGCCAGCAGCGTAGGACAGGGATGGGCTGGGGCCAACGTCCTGACTTTC
CDR3 protein: CASSVGQGWAGANVLTF

clone size: -
D gene: -
V gene: TRBV6-5
J gene: TRBJ2-2
CDR3 DNA: TGTGCCAGCAGTTACTCCACCGCGTCCGGGGAGCTGTTTTTT
CDR3 protein: CASSYSTASGELFF

clone size: -
D gene: -
V gene: TRBV6-5
J gene: TRBJ1-4
CDR3 DNA: TGTGCCAGCAGTTACGGGGGATCCCAAGGGGAAAAACTGTTTTTT
CDR3 protein: CASSYGGSQGEKLFF

clone size: -
D gene: -
V gene: TRBV7-3
J gene: TRBJ2-3
CDR3 DNA: TGTGCCAGCAGCTTCTCCAGGACTAGCACAGATACGCAGTATTTT
CDR3 protein: CASSFSRTSTDTQYF

clone size: -
D gene: TRBD2
V gene: TRBV18
J gene: TRBJ2-3
CDR3 DNA: TGTGCCAGCTCTCCGACTAGCTCCCCCCAAATTATGCAGTATTTT
CDR3 protein: CASSPTSSPQIMQYF

clone size: -
D gene: -
V gene: TRBV2
J gene: TRBJ2-3
CDR3 DNA: TGTGCCAGCAGTGAGCGAGCTTACACAGATACGCAGTATTTT
CDR3 protein: CASSERAYTDTQYF

clone size: -
D gene: -
V gene: TRBV7-3
J gene: TRBJ2-1
CDR3 DNA: TGTGCCAGCAGCTTAACCAGGGTATCCTCCTACAATGAGCAGTTCTTC
CDR3 protein: CASSLTRVSSYNEQFF

clone size: -
D gene: -
V gene: TRBV2
J gene: TRBJ2-3
CDR3 DNA: TGTGCCAGCAGAATCCTGGGGGAGCTAGATACGCAGTATTTT
CDR3 protein: CASRILGELDTQYF

clone size: -
D gene: TRBD2
V gene: TRBV10-3
J gene: TRBJ2-5
CDR3 DNA: TGTGCCATCAGTAAGGCGGGGGAGCAGTACTTC
CDR3 protein: CAISKAGEQYF

clone size: -
D gene: -
V gene: TRBV6-5
J gene: TRBJ1-4
CDR3 DNA: TGTGCCAGCAGTCCGCCCGGATCATACCCGTTTTTT
CDR3 protein: CASSPPGSYPFF

clone size: few
D gene: TRBD1
V gene: TRBV5-6
J gene: TRBJ1-1
CDR3 DNA: TGTGCCAGCAGCTGGGGACAGGGATGGACTGAAGCTTTCTTT
CDR3 protein: CASSWGQGWTEAFF

clone size: -
D gene: -
V gene: TRBV7-9
J gene: TRBJ2-2
CDR3 DNA: TGTGCCAGCAGCGTTGACCAACGCACCGGGGAGCTGTTTTTT
CDR3 protein: CASSVDQRTGELFF

clone size: -
D gene: TRBD1
V gene: TRBV27
J gene: TRBJ1-5
CDR3 DNA: TGTGCCAGCAGTTTAGGGACAGGGGGTTTTAATCAGCCCCAGCATTTT
CDR3 protein: CASSLGTGGFNQPQHF

clone size: -
D gene: -
V gene: TRBV6-1
J gene: TRBJ2-3
CDR3 DNA: TGTGCCAGCAGTGCACGGGGATTTAGCACAGATACGCAGTATTTT
CDR3 protein: CASSARGFSTDTQYF

clone size: few
D gene: TRBD1
V gene: TRBV19
J gene: TRBJ2-7
CDR3 DNA: TGTGCCAGTAGCAAGGGCGGGACAGGGAGCTTTTCATTCTACGAGCAGTACTTC
CDR3 protein: CASSKGGTGSFSFYEQYF

clone size: -
D gene: TRBD2
V gene: TRBV5-1
J gene: TRBJ2-5
CDR3 DNA: TGCGCCAGCAGCTTGGGGCTAGCGGGGGAGGTGACCCAGTACTTC
CDR3 protein: CASSLGLAGEVTQYF

clone size: once
D gene: -
V gene: TRBV21-1
J gene: TRBJ1-5
CDR3 DNA: TGTGCCAGCAGGGACCCGCAACCAAGCAATCAGCCCCAGCATTTT
CDR3 protein: CASRDPQPSNQPQHF

clone size: -
D gene: TRBD2
V gene: TRBV7-2
J gene: TRBJ2-3
CDR3 DNA: TGTGCCAGCAGCTTAAGGGGCGGGGGGGCGTATACAGATACGCAGTATTTT
CDR3 protein: CASSLRGGGAYTDTQYF